Below are 23 T cell receptor beta chains sequenced from a single sample in a study of response to subunit inactivated influenza vaccine. In TCRdb, the RT-PCR reads were re-called with MiXCR into one record per CDR3 protein. The table lists roughly 620,000 distinct CDR3 sequences, around 10% of them singletons. This same sample was also part of a study on T cells expressing NK-cell markers. That work adds: TCR beta cDNA was made by 5'RACE template switching with UMIs.

The sequencing here drew on PBMCs from blood, taken on the day of vaccination. These receptors were obtained from a man aged 45-65 years who received an inactivated influenza vaccine.

This clonotype was observed many times. The chain couples TRBV20-1 to TRBJ2-2; D is ambiguous. V lost 8 bases, J lost 0 bases, and 7 bases lay in between. This CDR3 has 12 amino acids. The germline CDR1 and CDR2 sequences are DFQATT and SNEGSKA (reference sequence). The CDR3 coding sequence is TGCAGTCCAGAACCGAACACCGGGGAGCTGTTTTTT. This translates into CSPEPNTGELFF.

The sample holds a few counts of this clonotype. The rearrangement links TRBV29-1 to TRBJ2-1; TRBD2 might be the D (5 bases). CDR1 and CDR2 (germline): SQVTM, ANQGSEA. The V gene lost 2 bases and the J gene lost 2 bases, with 16 bases spanning the gap. The CDR3 sequence is 16 residues long. In nucleotides, the CDR3 is TGCAGCGTTGAAAGCCGTGCGGCGGGTACCTACAATGAGCAGTTCTTC. Translating gives CSVESRAAGTYNEQFF.

V and J are TRBV9 and TRBJ2-2, with 7 bases fitting TRBD2. Trimming at V came to 0 bases and at J to 9 bases, leaving 8 bases not matched to a gene. Germline V gene lookup returns CDR1 SGDLS and CDR2 YYNGEE. There are 15 residues in the CDR3. The CDR3 DNA sequence: TGTGCCAGCAGCGTAGATGGACTAGAGTTTCGGGAGCTGTTTTTT. Its translation: CASSVDGLEFRELFF.

The gene calls are TRBV28 and TRBJ2-7, with unresolved D. The germline CDR1 and CDR2 sequences are MDHEN and SYDVKM. The CDR3 is made up of 13 amino acids. V was shortened by 6 bases and J by 6 bases, with 15 bases between the two germline ends. The CDR3 is CASRLRSPFEQYF. CDR3 bases: TGTGCCAGCAGACTTAGGTCTCCCTTCGAGCAGTACTTC.

The rearrangement uses TRBV7-6 and TRBJ2-7; possibly TRBD1 or TRBD2 for D (5 bases each). Germline V gene data show CDR1 as SGHVS and CDR2 as FNYEAQ. This CDR3 spans 15 amino acids. Trimming took 4 bases from V and 7 from J, leaving 20 bases between them. CDR3 sequence reads: CASSSDILFTGEQYF. The CDR3 DNA is TGTGCCAGCAGCTCGGACATACTATTCACGGGGGAGCAGTACTTC.

In its sample, this clonotype was seen many times. This chain links TRBV18 with TRBJ2-1; D may be TRBD1 or TRBD2 (5 bases each). V was shortened by 6 bases and J by 3 bases, with 12 bases between the two germline ends. Looked up from germline, CDR1 is KGHSH and CDR2 is LQKENI. This CDR3 has 14 amino acids. The CDR3 DNA sequence: TGTGCCAGCTCCGGGGACCGGAACTACAATGAGCAGTTCTTC. Translating gives CASSGDRNYNEQFF.

The CDR3 DNA reads TGTGCCAGCAGGACTAGCGCCAACTACAATGAGCAGTTCTTC. Protein sequence: CASRTSANYNEQFF. The V and J genes are TRBV28 and TRBJ2-1; 8 bases are shared with TRBD2. Germline V gives CDR1 MDHEN, CDR2 SYDVKM. The CDR3 is 14 residues long. Trimming took 6 bases from V and 3 from J; bases not matched to a gene: 4. The full variable domain, with the rest looked up from reference TRBV28 and TRBJ2-1, is DVKVTQSSRYLVKRTGEKVFLECVQDMDHENMFWYRQDPGLGLRLIYFSYDVKMKEKGDIPEGYSVSREKKERFSLILESASTNQTSMYLCASRTSANYNEQFFGPGTRLTVL.

This sequence joins TRBV7-2 and TRBJ2-5; D may be TRBD1 or TRBD2 (5 bases each). V was pared by 7 bases and J by 7 bases, with 13 bases between. CDR1 and CDR2 (germline): SGHTA, FQGNSA. This CDR3 is 12 amino acids long. Written as DNA, the CDR3 is TGTGCCAGCAACGGAGGTCAGGGGACCCAGTACTTC. It encodes CASNGGQGTQYF.

This chain connects TRBV12-3 or TRBV12-4 to TRBJ1-2; D call uncertain. V lost 2 bases and J lost 7, with 11 bases in between. This CDR3 comprises 13 residues. CDR3 residues: CASSLRGSRGYTF. DNA of the CDR3: TGTGCCAGCAGTTTACGGGGTTCGCGTGGCTACACCTTC.

This clonotype has a handful of counts. This chain connects TRBV20-1 to TRBJ2-1; 12 bases match TRBD2. This CDR3 region has 14 residues. V shed 6 bases, J shed 6 bases, and the junction held 6 bases outside the gene matches. Germline V gives CDR1 DFQATT, CDR2 SNEGSKA (reference sequence). Written as DNA, the CDR3 is TGCAGTGCCAGCCGGACTAGCGGGGTCAATGAGCAGTTCTTC. Protein: CSASRTSGVNEQFF.

This clonotype came up a few times. The V and J genes are TRBV6-2 or TRBV6-3 and TRBJ1-5; D uncertain. The CDR3 length is 12 residues. V lost 7 bases to trimming and J lost 7 bases, with 11 bases between them. CDR1 and CDR2 from the germline V gene are MNHEY and SVGEGT. CDR3 DNA: TGTGCCAGCACCTACCCAGGCCAGCCCCAGCATTTT. Translated, it gives CASTYPGQPQHF.

The chain combines TRBV20-1 with TRBJ2-7, with D possibly matching TRBD1 (6 bases). The CDR3 has 14 amino acids. Germline V gene data show CDR1 as DFQATT and CDR2 as SNEGSKA (reference sequence). V lost 2 bases, J lost 3 bases, and 14 bases lay in between. The CDR3 region is CSARSTTGYYEQYF. The CDR3 DNA follows: TGCAGTGCTAGATCGACTACAGGGTACTACGAGCAGTACTTC.

V gene TRBV4-1 combines with J gene TRBJ2-7, with D hard to call. Germline-derived CDR1 and CDR2 are MGHRA and YSYEKL. Trimming took off 4 bases at V and 0 bases at J, with 16 bases between the two ends. The CDR3 loop spans 16 amino acids. CDR3: CASSRLVGTVSYEQYF. For the CDR3, the DNA is TGCGCCAGCAGCCGCCTTGTGGGTACAGTCTCCTACGAGCAGTACTTC.

This clonotype was recorded at least ten times. The chain links TRBV3-1 to TRBJ1-5; no reliable D call. The V gene lost 2 bases and the J gene lost 11 bases, with 13 bases spanning the gap. The germline gives CDR1 LGHDT, CDR2 YNNKEL (reference sequence). There are 13 residues in the CDR3. The CDR3 DNA reads as TGTGCCAGCAGCCAAAAGGCGGACGGGGCCCAGCATTTT. This gives the protein CASSQKADGAQHF.

This clonotype was counted only a few times. The rearrangement joins TRBV7-8 to TRBJ2-5, with TRBD2 matching over 15 bases. Germline V lookup: CDR1 SGHVS, CDR2 FQNEAQ. CDR3 size: 18 residues. Losses at the gene ends were 8 bases for V and 2 bases for J; bases not matched to a gene: 12. CDR3: CASGSPAGTSGRQETQYF. The CDR3, as DNA: TGTGCCAGCGGATCCCCCGCAGGGACTAGCGGGAGGCAAGAGACCCAGTACTTC.

The gene calls are TRBV6-1 and TRBJ1-5, with a possible D match to TRBD1 (6 bases). Germline CDR1 reads MNHNS; CDR2 reads SASEGT. The CDR3 length is 14 residues. V lost 3 bases to trimming and J lost 9 bases, with 15 bases between them. The CDR3 region is CASSEGQGYRPQHF. CDR3 bases: TGTGCCAGCAGTGAGGGGCAGGGGTACCGGCCCCAGCATTTT.

This clonotype was seen only a few times. J is TRBJ2-2 and V is TRBV3-1; D unresolved. This CDR3 spans 13 amino acids. Germline assignment: CDR1 LGHDT and CDR2 YNNKEL (reference sequence). Trimming removed 5 bases at V and 3 bases at J, with 7 bases between. The CDR3 DNA reads TGTGCCAGCAGCGACATATACACCGGGGAGCTGTTTTTT. Translated, it gives CASSDIYTGELFF.

This clonotype was found many times. The V and J genes are TRBV7-2 and TRBJ2-2; 9 bases line up with TRBD1. The CDR3 length is 15 residues. V was clipped by 6 bases and J by 5 bases; unmatched bases: 7. In germline, CDR1 is SGHTA, CDR2 FQGNSA. The CDR3 spells CASRTGTGRTGELFF. In nucleotides, the CDR3 is TGTGCCAGCAGAACCGGGACAGGGAGGACCGGGGAGCTGTTTTTT.

The chain uses TRBV6-1 and TRBJ2-7; a weak D match, TRBD1 (7 bases). V was pared by 5 bases and J by 5 bases, with 16 bases between. This CDR3 has 14 amino acids. Per the germline V gene, CDR1 is MNHNS and CDR2 is SASEGT. The CDR3 DNA reads TGTGCCAGCAGTCGCCCCAGGGGGGACCACGAGCAGTACTTC. Protein sequence: CASSRPRGDHEQYF.

This clonotype showed up many times. The chain joins TRBV15 to TRBJ1-1; no clear D gene. The germline V gene encodes CDR1 LNHNV and CDR2 YYDKDF (reference sequence). The CDR3 loop spans 13 amino acids. V was pared by 0 bases and J by 1 base, with 3 bases between. Here the CDR3 DNA reads TGTGCCACCAGCAGAGATCGGAACACTGAAGCTTTCTTT. Protein product: CATSRDRNTEAFF.

The table lists this clonotype with a few counts. This chain connects TRBV4-1 to TRBJ2-1, with unresolved D. V was cut by 1 base and J by 3 bases, with 16 bases left in between. The length of the CDR3 is 17 residues. The germline gives CDR1 MGHRA, CDR2 YSYEKL. CDR3 region: CASSQVEATWGYNEQFF. CDR3 coding DNA: TGCGCCAGCAGCCAAGTCGAGGCCACCTGGGGCTACAATGAGCAGTTCTTC.

This sequence joins TRBV5-1 and TRBJ2-5, with D possibly TRBD2 on 6 matching bases. There are 16 residues in the CDR3. Germline V gene lookup returns CDR1 SGHRS and CDR2 YFSETQ. V lost 4 bases and J lost 2, with 18 bases in between. CDR3 DNA: TGCGCCAGCAGCATTGGTACGGGTCGGGGGCAAGAGACCCAGTACTTC. It is translated as CASSIGTGRGQETQYF. The entire variable domain, with the rest obtained from reference TRBV5-1 and TRBJ2-5, is as follows: KAGVTQTPRYLIKTRGQQVTLSCSPISGHRSVSWYQQTPGQGLQFLFEYFSETQRNKGNFPGRFSGRQFSNSRSEMNVSTLELGDSALYLCASSIGTGRGQETQYFGPGTRLLVL.

The chain links TRBV18 to TRBJ2-7, with D perhaps TRBD1 (5 bases). CDR1 KGHSH and CDR2 LQKENI come from the germline V gene. This CDR3 spans 14 amino acids. V was clipped by 3 bases and J by 7 bases, with 16 bases between them. The CDR3 DNA is TGTGCCAGCTCACCGTGTGAGACAGTTTGTGAGCAGTACTTC. This encodes CASSPCETVCEQYF.